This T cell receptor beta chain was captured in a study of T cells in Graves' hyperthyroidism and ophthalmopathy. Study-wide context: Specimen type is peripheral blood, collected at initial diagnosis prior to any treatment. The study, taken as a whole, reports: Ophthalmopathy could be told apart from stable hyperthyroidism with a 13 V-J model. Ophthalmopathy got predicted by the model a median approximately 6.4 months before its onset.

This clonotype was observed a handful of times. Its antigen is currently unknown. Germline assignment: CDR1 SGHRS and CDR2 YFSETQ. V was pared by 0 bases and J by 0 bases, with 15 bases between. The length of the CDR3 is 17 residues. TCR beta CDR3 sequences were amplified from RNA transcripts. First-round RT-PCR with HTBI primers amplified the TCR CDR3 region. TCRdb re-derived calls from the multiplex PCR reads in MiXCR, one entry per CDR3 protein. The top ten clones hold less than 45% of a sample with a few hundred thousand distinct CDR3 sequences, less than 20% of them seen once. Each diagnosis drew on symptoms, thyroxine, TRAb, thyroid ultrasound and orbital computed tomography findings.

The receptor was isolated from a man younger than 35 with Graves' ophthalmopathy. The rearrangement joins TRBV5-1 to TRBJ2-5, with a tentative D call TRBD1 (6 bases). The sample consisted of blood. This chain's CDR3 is CASSLVPGQQYQETQYF. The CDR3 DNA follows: TGCGCCAGCAGCTTGGTCCCCGGACAGCAGTACCAAGAGACCCAGTACTTC.